The 32 T cell receptor beta chains reported below all come from one sample, sequenced in a study of T cell changes during pregnancy in multiple sclerosis. Only in-frame clones appear in the TCRdb table, and some are missing; sequencing was by immunoSEQ multiplex PCR. The profile shows 15,000 to 20,000 clones, around 89% of them singletons. The specimen was CD8+ T cells from peripheral blood mononuclear cells, collected in the second trimester of pregnancy. These TCRs come from a female donor in good health, enrolled as a control in a pregnancy study.

The chain employs TRBV23-1 and TRBJ1-5; 7 positions agree with TRBD1. TRBV23-1 is an open reading frame, and its role is uncertain. The CDR3 length is 16 residues. V trimming: 4 bases; J trimming: 2 bases; junction bases outside the gene matches: 8. In nucleotides, the CDR3 is TGCGCCAGCAGTCGTGCAGGGGGAGGAGGCAATCAGCCCCAGCATTTT. Protein sequence: CASSRAGGGGNQPQHF.

V gene TRBV4-1 combines with J gene TRBJ2-3; 10 positions agree with TRBD2. V trimming: 0 bases; J trimming: 4 bases; junction bases outside the gene matches: 10. This CDR3 spans 18 amino acids. Germline V gene sequence: CDR1 MGHRA, CDR2 YSYEKL. This CDR3 is CASSQDALAGAVPDTQYF. The CDR3 DNA reads TGCGCCAGCAGCCAAGATGCTCTAGCGGGAGCGGTCCCAGATACGCAGTATTTT.

The genes are TRBV7-6 and TRBJ2-3; 13 positions agree with TRBD2. Unmatched junction bases numbered 8, after V lost 8 bases and J lost 6 bases. The CDR3 consists of 15 residues. Germline V gives CDR1 SGHVS, CDR2 FNYEAQ. CDR3 sequence reads: CASSQLAGGPDTQYF. The CDR3 nucleotides are TGTGCCAGCTCGCAACTAGCGGGGGGGCCGGATACGCAGTATTTT.

The chain couples TRBV4-1 to TRBJ1-2; D possibly corresponds to TRBD1 (5 bases). Germline V gives CDR1 MGHRA, CDR2 YSYEKL. V shed 5 bases and J shed 2 bases, with 18 bases lying between them. The CDR3 runs 16 residues. CDR3 coding DNA: TGCGCCAGCAGCTCCGCTCCGACAGAGTGGAACTATGGCTACACCTTC. This codes for CASSSAPTEWNYGYTF.

The chain employs TRBV10-2 and TRBJ1-2; D call uncertain. CDR1 and CDR2 from the germline V gene are WSHSY and SAAADI. The germline V and J ends were trimmed by 5 bases and 8 bases, with 9 bases remaining between them. The CDR3 is made up of 11 amino acids. The DNA of the CDR3 is TGCGCCAGCAGTTATTCGGGGGGCTACACCTTC. This sequence encodes CASSYSGGYTF.

V is TRBV19 and J is TRBJ2-1, with 10 nucleotides matching TRBD2. V lost 5 bases and J lost 0; bases outside the gene matches: 1. This CDR3 region has 15 residues. The germline CDR1 and CDR2 sequences are LNHDA and SQIVND (reference sequence). CDR3 protein: CASSPSGSSYNEQFF. In DNA form, the CDR3 reads TGTGCCAGTAGTCCTAGCGGGAGCTCCTACAATGAGCAGTTCTTC.

This clone has a single count. The gene calls are TRBV28 and TRBJ1-3; D gene uncertain. The germline CDR1 and CDR2 sequences are MDHEN and SYDVKM. Trimming stripped 6 bases from V and 1 base from J, with 13 bases between. There are 15 residues in the CDR3. The CDR3 spells CASSNYRESGNTIYF. DNA of the CDR3: TGTGCCAGCAGCAACTACCGGGAGTCTGGAAACACCATATATTTT.

This clone was picked up one time. The CDR3 protein is CASSQQGDPSEKLFF. Written as DNA, the CDR3 is TGTGCCAGCAGTCAACAGGGCGATCCTTCTGAAAAACTGTTTTTT. The rearrangement links TRBV6-4 to TRBJ1-4, with D possibly being TRBD1 (6 bases). The CDR3 covers 15 residues. Germline CDR1 reads MRHNA; CDR2 reads SNTAGT. V lost 5 bases and J lost 7, with 17 bases in between.

The table lists this clone with a count of one. The chain links TRBV13 to TRBJ2-1; unclear D gene. Trimming took 5 bases from V and 4 from J, leaving 12 bases between them. This CDR3 has 14 residues. The germline CDR1 and CDR2 sequences are PRHDT and FYEKMQ (reference sequence). CDR3 in amino acids: CASSPRRGYNEQFF. The CDR3 nucleotides read TGTGCCAGCAGCCCCCGCCGCGGTTACAATGAGCAGTTCTTC.

This rearrangement joins TRBV30 to TRBJ2-2; D may be TRBD2 (6 bases). With 2 bases removed from V and 3 bases from J, the gap between germline ends came to 16 bases. The CDR3 sequence is 16 residues long. Germline V gene sequence: CDR1 GTSNPN, CDR2 SVGIG (reference sequence). CDR3 sequence (DNA): TGTGCCTGGAGTCACGGGGCTGGGGGGTACACCGGGGAGCTGTTTTTT. Translated: CAWSHGAGGYTGELFF.

The chain recombines TRBV15 with TRBJ1-1; perhaps TRBD1 as D (6 bases). The CDR3 totals 16 residues. With 5 bases removed from V and 2 bases from J, the gap between germline ends came to 18 bases. Germline CDR1 and CDR2: LNHNV and YYDKDF (reference sequence). The CDR3 coding sequence is TGTGCCACCAGCGGGCTCCTCGGGACATCTAACACTGAAGCTTTCTTT. This encodes CATSGLLGTSNTEAFF.

V is TRBV7-8 and J is TRBJ1-5; weak D call: TRBD1 (5 bases). The CDR3 has 15 amino acids. Germline loops: CDR1 SGHVS, CDR2 FQNEAQ. Trimming removed 6 bases from V and 9 bases from J, with 21 bases in between. CDR3 sequence: CASSSRRGRWRPQHF. The CDR3 DNA reads TGTGCCAGCAGTTCCAGGAGGGGCAGATGGAGGCCCCAGCATTTT.

The V gene is TRBV6-1, the J gene TRBJ1-1, with D tentatively TRBD1 (6 bases). The CDR3 is 12 amino acids. The V gene's germline CDR1 is MNHNS and CDR2 SASEGT. V lost 6 bases, J lost 5 bases, and 10 bases lay in between. This chain's CDR3 is CASRQGITEAFF. CDR3 coding DNA: TGTGCCAGCAGACAGGGTATTACTGAAGCTTTCTTT.

This clone was observed a few times. The V and J genes are TRBV6-4 and TRBJ2-1; 9 bases match TRBD2. The CDR3 is made up of 15 amino acids. With V trimmed by 2 bases and J by 8 bases, 7 bases remained unmatched. Germline V gene data show CDR1 as MRHNA and CDR2 as SNTAGT. The CDR3 protein is CASSDGRGGLDEQFF. CDR3 bases: TGTGCCAGCAGTGACGGGCGGGGGGGCCTCGATGAGCAGTTCTTC.

The chain is built from TRBV9 and TRBJ1-5; TRBD1 is a possible D gene (5 bases). CDR3 size: 13 residues. Germline lookup yields CDR1 SGDLS and CDR2 YYNGEE. The V gene lost 9 bases and the J gene lost 5 bases, with 15 bases spanning the gap. This CDR3 reads CANPGGCDQPQHF. CDR3 nucleotides: TGTGCCAACCCTGGGGGGTGTGATCAGCCCCAGCATTTT. The full variable domain, in which reference TRBV9 and TRBJ1-5 provide the parts outside the CDR3, is DSGVTQTPKHLITATGQRVTLRCSPRSGDLSVYWYQQSLDQGLQFLIQYYNGEERAKGNILERFSAQQFPDLHSELNLSSLELGDSALYFCANPGGCDQPQHFGDGTRLSIL.

The chain uses TRBV2 and TRBJ2-1; 12 bases line up with TRBD2. The CDR3 has 15 residues. Looked up from germline, CDR1 is SNHLY and CDR2 is FYNNEI. V lost 4 bases, J lost 6 bases, and 4 bases stayed unmatched. The CDR3 reads CASSGLAGASNEQFF. The CDR3 DNA is TGTGCCAGCAGTGGACTAGCGGGAGCCTCCAATGAGCAGTTCTTC.

Worth noting for this clone: The CDR3 end shows no conserved phenylalanine or tryptophan, and so a read error is likely. It is unclear where the CDR3 begins or ends on the DNA, so no DNA is shown, and the CDR3 is as TCRdb lists it. The CDR3 sequence is CASSKAGQGVY. The chain combines TRBV21-1 with TRBJ2-7; the table gives TRBD1 as D, unverified against the DNA. TRBV21-1 is designated a pseudogene. 11 amino acids form the CDR3, both terminal residues included.

This chain joins TRBV6-4 and TRBJ2-3; 12 nucleotides align to TRBD2. The V segment lost 6 bases and the J segment 3 bases; nucleotides outside the gene matches: 4. The CDR3 is 15 amino acids. Germline V gene sequence: CDR1 MRHNA, CDR2 SNTAGT. The CDR3 region is CASRATSGGTDTQYF. CDR3 coding DNA: TGTGCCAGCAGAGCAACTAGCGGGGGGACAGATACGCAGTATTTT.

The chain links TRBV5-1 to TRBJ2-7, with 7 bases lining up with TRBD1. The CDR3 spans 14 residues. V was clipped by 5 bases and J by 0 bases; unmatched bases: 5. Germline loops: CDR1 SGHRS, CDR2 YFSETQ. The CDR3 sequence is CASSSGQLSYEQYF. For the CDR3, the DNA is TGCGCCAGCAGTTCGGGACAGCTCTCCTACGAGCAGTACTTC.

This clone appeared once. The chain combines TRBV7-9 with TRBJ2-1, with D possibly matching TRBD2 (6 bases). V was cut by 1 base and J by 9 bases, with 10 bases left in between. This CDR3 is 13 amino acids long. Germline V lookup: CDR1 SEHNR, CDR2 FQNEAQ (reference sequence). CDR3 region: CASSLGGGVEQFF. The CDR3 DNA is TGTGCCAGCAGCTTAGGTGGAGGGGTTGAGCAGTTCTTC.

The chain is built from TRBV9 and TRBJ2-5, with 13 nucleotides matching TRBD2. The CDR3 runs 15 residues. Losses at the gene ends were 3 bases for V and 5 bases for J; bases not matched to a gene: 4. Germline V gene sequence: CDR1 SGDLS, CDR2 YYNGEE. CDR3 nucleotide sequence: TGTGCCAGCAGCGCCACTAGCGGGGGGGCCGAGACCCAGTACTTC. Protein sequence: CASSATSGGAETQYF.

This chain uses TRBV27 with TRBJ2-1; 14 bases match TRBD2. J was trimmed by 4 bases and V by 2 bases; bases with no gene match: 10. The CDR3 consists of 19 residues. Germline V CDR1 and CDR2: MNHEY, SMNVEV (reference sequence). The CDR3: CASSLIPTSGGALYNEQFF. The DNA of the CDR3 is TGTGCCAGCAGTTTAATTCCGACTAGCGGGGGGGCCCTGTACAATGAGCAGTTCTTC.

The V and J genes are TRBV11-3 and TRBJ2-3; TRBD2 agrees at 13 bases. Germline V lookup: CDR1 SGHNT, CDR2 YENEEA. This CDR3 has 16 residues. V was pared by 5 bases and J by 1 base, with 3 bases of the junction left unmatched. The CDR3 bases are TGTGCCAGCAGCCCCGGGACTAGCGGGGGCACAGATACGCAGTATTTT. Translation: CASSPGTSGGTDTQYF. Looking up the rest from reference TRBV11-3 and TRBJ2-3 gives the full variable domain: EAGVVQSPRYKIIEKKQPVAFWCNPISGHNTLYWYLQNLGQGPELLIRYENEEAVDDSQLPKDRFSAERLKGVDSTLKIQPAELGDSAVYLCASSPGTSGGTDTQYFGPGTRLTVL.

This chain joins TRBV7-9 and TRBJ2-3; 7 nucleotides match TRBD2. The germline V gene encodes CDR1 SEHNR and CDR2 FQNEAQ (reference sequence). The CDR3 extends over 15 amino acids. Losses at the gene ends were 1 base for V and 4 bases for J; bases not matched to a gene: 5. The CDR3 spells CASSLGAGDADTQYF. DNA for the CDR3: TGTGCCAGCAGCTTAGGGGCGGGAGACGCAGATACGCAGTATTTT.

V gene TRBV13 combines with J gene TRBJ2-7, with D perhaps TRBD1 (6 bases). The germline gives CDR1 PRHDT, CDR2 FYEKMQ (reference sequence). The V gene lost 5 bases and the J gene lost 4 bases, with 15 bases spanning the gap. There are 14 residues in the CDR3. CDR3 DNA sequence: TGTGCCAGCAGCCTCCTTACAGGGTCGTACGAGCAGTACTTC. Its translation is CASSLLTGSYEQYF.

CDR3 sequence: CASSEKGVVAGWQGGEQYF. CDR3 coding DNA: TGTGCCAGCAGCGAAAAGGGGGTAGTAGCGGGATGGCAGGGGGGAGAGCAGTACTTC. This chain connects TRBV7-2 to TRBJ2-7, with a weak D call TRBD2 (8 bases). The germline V and J ends were trimmed by 5 bases and 7 bases, with 33 bases remaining between them. The germline CDR1 and CDR2 sequences are SGHTA and FQGNSA. CDR3 size: 19 residues.

The J gene is TRBJ2-1, the V gene TRBV15; 8 bases map to TRBD2. CDR3 length: 20 residues. From germline, CDR1 is LNHNV and CDR2 YYDKDF (reference sequence). Trimming cost V 5 bases and J 0 bases; bases outside gene matches: 18. The CDR3, as DNA: TGTGCCACCAGCTTTTCGGGGGGGTCGGGGGTAGATAGCTCCTACAATGAGCAGTTCTTC. Amino acid sequence: CATSFSGGSGVDSSYNEQFF.

The CDR3 DNA reads as TGTGCCAGCAGTAGGGACAGCCCATCCCGTCCGGAATTGTTCTTC. It encodes CASSRDSPSRPELFF. The chain has TRBV6-6 and TRBJ2-1; 7 nucleotides agree with TRBD1. The CDR3 spans 15 residues. J lost 15 bases, V lost 5 bases, and 19 bases had no gene match. Looked up from germline, CDR1 is MNHNY and CDR2 is SVGAGI (reference sequence).

The table lists this clone with a few counts. The V and J genes are TRBV6-4 and TRBJ2-2, with 8 bases fitting TRBD1. CDR3 length equals 14 residues. Losses at the gene ends were 6 bases for V and 5 bases for J; bases not matched to a gene: 5. CDR1 is MRHNA, CDR2 SNTAGT, per germline. The CDR3 spells CASSEQGGTGELFF. The CDR3 DNA reads as TGTGCCAGCAGCGAACAGGGGGGTACCGGGGAGCTGTTTTTT.

This chain uses TRBV4-1 with TRBJ1-1; 8 bases are shared with TRBD1. With 4 bases clipped from V and 7 bases from J, the junction kept 14 bases outside the gene matches. The CDR3 length is 16 residues. Germline V lookup: CDR1 MGHRA, CDR2 YSYEKL. The CDR3 spells CASSLRPRGRKGEAFF. CDR3 coding DNA: TGCGCCAGCAGCCTTAGGCCCAGGGGGCGTAAGGGTGAAGCTTTCTTT.

V usage is TRBV14 and J usage is TRBJ1-1; 8 bases map to TRBD1. With V trimmed by 5 bases and J by 2 bases, 7 bases remained unmatched. Germline assignment: CDR1 SGHDN and CDR2 FVKESK. CDR3 length: 15 amino acids. CDR3 DNA sequence: TGTGCCAGCAGCAATCAGGGGGCCCTCAACACTGAAGCTTTCTTT. Its protein is CASSNQGALNTEAFF.

V usage is TRBV6-5 and J usage is TRBJ2-1; 9 nucleotides match TRBD1. Germline lookup yields CDR1 MNHEY and CDR2 SVGAGI. This CDR3 is 15 amino acids long. V lost 6 bases, J lost 2 bases, and 5 bases stayed unmatched. CDR3: CASSRDRVAYNEQFF. In nucleotides, the CDR3 is TGTGCCAGCAGCCGGGACAGGGTGGCCTACAATGAGCAGTTCTTC.